A selection of T cell receptor beta chains follows, all from one sample in a study of blood T cell repertoires in COVID-19. TCRdb keeps only in-frame clones here, not all; method: immunoSEQ multiplex PCR. This sample has about 300,000 clones, with 70% to 90% found just once. Sequencing was done on a sample of peripheral blood. Source of these receptors: a man aged 18 to 29 with active or convalescent COVID-19. Each CDR3 is given with its conserved first and last residue. D genes are given only for firm matches. Clone size is not always given. Where it is, it says once, few, many or a class for expanded clones.

TGTGCCACCAGCAGTAGACAGGGCTCACCCCTCCACTTT,CATSSRQGSPLHF,TRBJ1-6,TRBV15,TRBD1,NA
TGCAGCGTAAAGACAGGGGATTATGGCTACACCTTC,CSVKTGDYGYTF,TRBJ1-2,TRBV29-1,TRBD1,NA
TGCGCCAGCAGCTTGGGTCAGGGTGCTAATGAAAAACTGTTTTTT,CASSLGQGANEKLFF,TRBJ1-4,TRBV5-1,NA,NA
TGTGCCAGCAGCGCACCAAGCGGGCTAGCGGGGGGTTTATCCTACAATGAGCAGTTCTTC,CASSAPSGLAGGLSYNEQFF,TRBJ2-1,TRBV9,TRBD2,NA
TGTGCCAGCAGCACCGGGACAGACTCTGGAAACACCATATATTTT,CASSTGTDSGNTIYF,TRBJ1-3,TRBV6-5,TRBD1,NA
TGTGCCAGCAGCCGCCGGGGAATGGATACGCAGTATTTT,CASSRRGMDTQYF,TRBJ2-3,TRBV2,NA,NA
TGCGCCAGCAGCCCTACCGGAGTTTCCCAGACCGGGGAGCTGTTTTTT,CASSPTGVSQTGELFF,TRBJ2-2,TRBV5-1,NA,NA
TGTGCCAGCAGCCACCCCTCCGCGGGGTCATACGAGCAGTACTTC,CASSHPSAGSYEQYF,TRBJ2-7,TRBV3-1/TRBV3-2,NA,few
TGCGCCAGCAGTGCAGGGGGCAGCTCCTACGAGCAGTACTTC,CASSAGGSSYEQYF,TRBJ2-7,TRBV10-1,TRBD1,NA
TGTGCCAGCTCACCGGACAGGGAGGGTTCACCCCTCCACTTT,CASSPDREGSPLHF,TRBJ1-6,TRBV18,TRBD1,NA
TGTGCCAGCAGTGAAGGGACTTCGAACACCGGGGAGCTGTTTTTT,CASSEGTSNTGELFF,TRBJ2-2,TRBV9,NA,once
TGTGCCAGCAGCCCAGGACAGGGGCCGGCCGAGCAGTACTTC,CASSPGQGPAEQYF,TRBJ2-7,TRBV5-6,TRBD1,NA
TGTGCCAGCAGTTACTCGTGGACAGGAGCTAATGAAAAACTGTTTTTT,CASSYSWTGANEKLFF,TRBJ1-4,TRBV6-6,TRBD1,once
TGTGCCAGCAGTTACCTCACAGGGGGCACTAACTATGGCTACACCTTC,CASSYLTGGTNYGYTF,TRBJ1-2,TRBV6-5,TRBD1,NA
TGCGCCAGCAGCCTGGGACAGGGGGCTGATGGCTACACCTTC,CASSLGQGADGYTF,TRBJ1-2,TRBV5-1,TRBD1,NA
TGTGCCAGCAGCCAGGAGGCGGGGGGTCCCTACGAGCAGTACTTC,CASSQEAGGPYEQYF,TRBJ2-7,TRBV28,TRBD2,NA
TGTGCCAGCAGCTTAGGAGGGGGACTAGCGGGGTGGGATACGCAGTATTTT,CASSLGGGLAGWDTQYF,TRBJ2-3,TRBV7-2,TRBD2,NA
TGTGCTAGTGGCAGAGATACGCAGTATTTT,CASGRDTQYF,TRBJ2-3,TRBV12-5,NA,NA
TGTGCCAGCAGCAAATTGACGGGCAGGGTGGCGAACACTGAAGCTTTCTTT,CASSKLTGRVANTEAFF,TRBJ1-1,TRBV21-1,NA,NA
TGTGCCAGCAGCTCAACGACTAGGGCCCAGTACTTC,CASSSTTRAQYF,TRBJ2-5,TRBV3-1/TRBV3-2,NA,NA
TGTGCCAGCAGCCAAGAAATCAAGATCACAGGGTTTAAAAACACTGAAGCTTTCTTT,CASSQEIKITGFKNTEAFF,TRBJ1-1,TRBV3-1/TRBV3-2,NA,NA
TGTGCCAGCAGCTTAGTGGGGGCGACCTACGAGCAGTACTTC,CASSLVGATYEQYF,TRBJ2-7,TRBV7-9,NA,NA
TGTGCCAGCAGTTACTCGGGCAGGGGGCAGAACAATGAGCAGTTCTTC,CASSYSGRGQNNEQFF,TRBJ2-1,TRBV6-2/TRBV6-3,TRBD1,NA
TGTGCCAGCAGCTACACCGGGACAGGCACTTACGAGCAGTACTTC,CASSYTGTGTYEQYF,TRBJ2-7,TRBV9,TRBD1,NA
TGCGCCAGCAGCTTGTTTTCGGGGGGGGCCGAGGAGACCCAGTACTTC,CASSLFSGGAEETQYF,TRBJ2-5,TRBV5-1,TRBD2,NA
TGTGCCACCAGCAGAGACCGCACTAGCCCCGGGGAGCTGTTTTTT,CATSRDRTSPGELFF,TRBJ2-2,TRBV15,NA,once
TGCGCCAGCAGCTTGGCCTCTAAGAACTATGGCTACACCTTC,CASSLASKNYGYTF,TRBJ1-2,TRBV5-1,NA,NA
TGTGCCAGCAGCATGGCAGGGGGCGAGCAGTTCTTC,CASSMAGGEQFF,TRBJ2-1,TRBV27,TRBD1,NA
TGTGCCAGCAGCTTCACAGGGAGCACCGGGGAGCTGTTTTTT,CASSFTGSTGELFF,TRBJ2-2,TRBV5-4,NA,NA
TGCGCCAGCAGTCCCGGGGGTCGTGTGGATGAGCAGTTCTTC,CASSPGGRVDEQFF,TRBJ2-1,TRBV5-1,NA,few
TGTGCCACCAGCTCCCGGGTGCCTTCCTACGAGCAGTACTTC,CATSSRVPSYEQYF,TRBJ2-7,TRBV15,NA,NA
TGTGCCAGTAGTCCCGGGGGCTCCTACAATGAGCAGTTCTTC,CASSPGGSYNEQFF,TRBJ2-1,TRBV19,NA,NA
TGTGCCAGCAGCCCCAACCCGGGACAGGGGACAGATACGCAGTATTTT,CASSPNPGQGTDTQYF,TRBJ2-3,TRBV9,TRBD1,NA
TGTGCCAGCAGCTTAGACAGGGGCCAGCCCCAGCATTTT,CASSLDRGQPQHF,TRBJ1-5,TRBV11-2,NA,NA
TGTGCCATCAGTGAGTATCGGGGGAGCACAGATACGCAGTATTTT,CAISEYRGSTDTQYF,TRBJ2-3,TRBV10-3,NA,NA
TGCGCCAGCAGCCCAGAAAGCGGACGGAACACTGAAGCTTTCTTT,CASSPESGRNTEAFF,TRBJ1-1,TRBV5-1,NA,NA
TGTGCCAGTAGCACCGGGACAGGGAGCAATCAGCCCCAGCATTTT,CASSTGTGSNQPQHF,TRBJ1-5,TRBV19,TRBD1,NA
TGCAGTGCTAGTACTCCCCGATTGGTTCGCTATGGCTACACCTTC,CSASTPRLVRYGYTF,TRBJ1-2,TRBV20-1,NA,NA
TGTGCCACCAGCAGCGGGCGGGGGGAGACCCAGTACTTC,CATSSGRGETQYF,TRBJ2-5,TRBV15,TRBD2,once
TGTGCCAGCAGTGAAGACAGGGACCCAGATACGCAGTATTTT,CASSEDRDPDTQYF,TRBJ2-3,TRBV6-4,TRBD1,NA
TGTGCCAGCCGTGATGAGGGGAGGAACTCTGGCTACACCTTC,CASRDEGRNSGYTF,TRBJ1-2,TRBV27,NA,NA
TGTGCCAGCAGTGAAGGTGGGCCGCTTCACTCCTACGAGCAGTACTTC,CASSEGGPLHSYEQYF,TRBJ2-7,TRBV6-1,NA,once
TGTGCCAGCAGCCCCGTACAGGGTTTGAACAATGAGCAGTTCTTC,CASSPVQGLNNEQFF,TRBJ2-1,TRBV11-3,NA,NA
TGTGCCAGCAGTGAACCAGGCCTCCCTGGAAACACCATATATTTT,CASSEPGLPGNTIYF,TRBJ1-3,TRBV6-1,NA,once
TGTGCCAGCAGCCCAACCTCCGGGACAGGGGGCCGGGAGCAGTACTTC,CASSPTSGTGGREQYF,TRBJ2-7,TRBV5-5,TRBD1,NA
TGTGCCAGCCGGACAGGGCCGAGTTTCGGGGAGCTGTTTTTT,CASRTGPSFGELFF,TRBJ2-2,TRBV3-1/TRBV3-2,TRBD1,NA
TGTGCCAGCAGTTCTGCCCAGGGGGAGGCCAAAAACATTCAGTACTTC,CASSSAQGEAKNIQYF,TRBJ2-4,TRBV5-4,TRBD1,NA
TGTGCCAGCAGCACCCGACAGGGGTGGTCCTATAATTCACCCCTCCACTTT,CASSTRQGWSYNSPLHF,TRBJ1-6,TRBV9,TRBD1,NA
TGTGCCAGCAGCAGGGGACAGGGAGATTCACCCCTCCACTTT,CASSRGQGDSPLHF,TRBJ1-6,TRBV5-6,TRBD1,NA
TGTGCCAGCAGTCCATCCGGGTCCTCCTACGAGCAGTACTTC,CASSPSGSSYEQYF,TRBJ2-7,TRBV27,NA,NA